The 20 T cell receptor beta chains listed next were all sequenced from one sample in a study of blood T cell repertoires in COVID-19. Measured with immunoSEQ multiplex PCR; TCRdb has only the in-frame clones, and not every one. The sample lists 80,000 or so clones, roughly four fifths occurring once. Sequenced input: peripheral blood. The source is a woman in her seventies with acute or convalescent COVID-19.

The chain uses TRBV3-1 (or the pseudogene TRBV3-2) and TRBJ2-7, with D perhaps matching TRBD1 (5 bases). This CDR3 contains 16 residues. Germline V gene data show CDR1 as LGHDT and CDR2 as YNNKEL (reference sequence). V lost 0 bases, J lost 2 bases, and 14 bases lay in between. The CDR3 region has the DNA TGTGCCAGCAGCCAAGAAGGGCAGGGATCAACCTACGAGCAGTACTTC. Its protein product is CASSQEGQGSTYEQYF.

V and J are TRBV7-2 and TRBJ2-3; 7 nucleotides agree with TRBD2. There are 16 residues in the CDR3. The V gene end was trimmed by 2 bases and the J gene end by 3 bases; junction bases not matched to a gene: 8. Per germline, CDR1 SGHTA and CDR2 FQGNSA. The CDR3: CASSLKTGGVTDTQYF. The CDR3 DNA reads as TGTGCCAGCAGCTTAAAAACTGGGGGGGTAACAGATACGCAGTATTTT.

This chain uses TRBV11-2 with TRBJ2-7; 7 bases fit TRBD1. CDR1 and CDR2 (germline): SGHAT, FQNNGV. The V and J ends lost 5 bases and 2 bases, in that order; junction bases with no gene match: 9. The CDR3 length is 15 residues. CDR3 bases: TGTGCCAGCAGCCCTAGGACAGGAGGCACCTACGAGCAGTACTTC. Protein sequence: CASSPRTGGTYEQYF.

This clone was observed a single time. The genes are TRBV24-1 and TRBJ2-1, with 8 bases matching TRBD2. V lost 0 bases and J lost 3; bases outside the gene matches: 3. Per germline, CDR1 KGHDR and CDR2 SFDVKD. CDR3 length equals 16 residues. The CDR3: CATSDLSGGDYNEQFF. The CDR3 DNA follows: TGTGCCACCAGTGATTTGTCGGGAGGGGACTACAATGAGCAGTTCTTC.

V is TRBV5-8 and J is TRBJ2-3; 10 bases map to TRBD2. Per the germline V gene, CDR1 is SGHTS and CDR2 is YDEGEE. After removal of 5 bases from V and 3 bases from J, the junction contained 15 bases not matched to a gene. The CDR3 runs to 18 residues. CDR3 sequence reads: CASRLGTSGLADTDTQYF. In DNA, the CDR3 is TGTGCCAGCAGGCTGGGGACGTCCGGACTAGCGGATACAGATACGCAGTATTTT.

This chain links TRBV19 with TRBJ1-2; D gene unclear. The CDR3 spans 17 residues. V shed 0 bases and J shed 4 bases, with 18 bases lying between them. Germline values: CDR1 LNHDA, CDR2 SQIVND (reference sequence). CDR3 region: CASSIDPATSPSYGYTF. The DNA for the CDR3 is TGTGCCAGTAGTATAGATCCCGCCACAAGTCCCAGCTATGGCTACACCTTC.

The gene calls are TRBV9 and TRBJ2-3; possible D gene TRBD2, 5 bases. Trimming cost V 2 bases and J 9 bases, with 13 bases left between them. Germline V gives CDR1 SGDLS, CDR2 YYNGEE. The CDR3 consists of 13 residues. CDR3 sequence: CASSVTGSRTQYF. For the CDR3, the DNA is TGTGCCAGCAGCGTTACGGGATCCAGGACGCAGTATTTT.

The chain couples TRBV6-2 or TRBV6-3 to TRBJ2-7, with 13 positions matching TRBD2. J lost 3 bases, V lost 5 bases, and 10 bases had no gene match. Germline-derived CDR1 and CDR2 are MNHEY and SVGEGT. The CDR3 has 17 residues. The CDR3 region has the DNA TGTGCCAGCAGTGGGACTAGCGGGAAACTCGGATACTACGAGCAGTACTTC. Translation: CASSGTSGKLGYYEQYF.

The rearrangement joins TRBV7-3 to TRBJ2-1; 13 nucleotides line up with TRBD2. Germline V gene lookup returns CDR1 SGHTA and CDR2 FQGTGA. The J segment lost 9 bases and the V segment lost 2 bases, leaving 4 bases of the junction unmatched. CDR3 length equals 15 residues. The CDR3 DNA follows: TGTGCCAGCAGCTTAGGACTAGCGGGAGTACGTGAGCAGTTCTTC. Amino acid sequence: CASSLGLAGVREQFF.

This chain connects TRBV7-9 to TRBJ2-7, with 9 bases aligning to TRBD1. Losses at the gene ends were 4 bases for V and 1 base for J; bases not matched to a gene: 2. Germline lookup yields CDR1 SEHNR and CDR2 FQNEAQ (reference sequence). The CDR3 length is 14 residues. This CDR3 reads CASSSGTGSYEQYF. The CDR3 DNA sequence: TGTGCCAGCAGCTCCGGGACAGGGTCCTACGAGCAGTACTTC.

This clone appeared once. This chain connects TRBV28 to TRBJ2-7; TRBD1 aligns across 10 bases. The CDR3 sequence is 17 residues long. V trimming: 4 bases; J trimming: 7 bases; junction bases outside the gene matches: 16. CDR1 and CDR2 from the germline V gene are MDHEN and SYDVKM. CDR3 DNA: TGTGCCAGCAGTTCCGCCCGGACAGGGGGAGGTTTGGGAGAGCAGTACTTC. Translating gives CASSSARTGGGLGEQYF.

This rearrangement joins TRBV10-3 to TRBJ2-5; 7 nucleotides match TRBD1. J lost 4 bases, V lost 4 bases, and 3 bases had no gene match. Germline V gene lookup returns CDR1 ENHRY and CDR2 SYGVKD. The CDR3 runs 13 residues. This CDR3 reads CAISATGAETQYF. The DNA of the CDR3 is TGTGCCATCAGTGCAACAGGGGCAGAGACCCAGTACTTC.

Only a few counts were recorded for this clone. The chain links TRBV10-1 to TRBJ2-7; D unresolved. The CDR3 loop spans 13 amino acids. The germline V gene encodes CDR1 WNHNN and CDR2 SYGVQD (reference sequence). V was cut by 2 bases and J by 6 bases, with 11 bases left in between. Here the CDR3 reads CASSEQVASEQYF. Here the CDR3 DNA reads TGCGCCAGCAGTGAGCAGGTTGCAAGCGAGCAGTACTTC.

V and J are TRBV19 and TRBJ1-4; TRBD1 matches at 9 bases. Germline V gene lookup returns CDR1 LNHDA and CDR2 SQIVND (reference sequence). Trimming cost V 7 bases and J 5 bases; bases outside gene matches: 5. The CDR3 is 14 residues long. The CDR3 is CASMDRGQNEKLFF. The CDR3 DNA reads as TGTGCCAGTATGGACAGGGGCCAGAATGAAAAACTGTTTTTT.

The chain links TRBV7-3 to TRBJ2-3, with a weak D call TRBD2 (6 bases). The germline V gene has CDR1 SGHTA and CDR2 FQGTGA. Trimming left V 2 bases short and J 1 base short, with 16 bases between. The CDR3 contains 17 residues. The CDR3 loop reads CASSLLPRASGTDTQYF. The CDR3 DNA reads as TGTGCCAGCAGCTTACTACCTCGGGCTAGCGGCACAGATACGCAGTATTTT.

This clone has just a few counts. The chain employs TRBV12-3 or TRBV12-4 and TRBJ1-2, with D maybe TRBD1 (5 bases). Trimming stripped 6 bases from V and 7 bases from J, with 15 bases between. CDR3 length: 13 residues. The CDR3 nucleotides are TGTGCCAGCAGCCCACAGGCTCAAGCTGGCTACACCTTC. Its translation: CASSPQAQAGYTF.

The chain joins TRBV4-1 to TRBJ1-2; the D is unclear. This CDR3 is built from 15 residues. The germline CDR1 and CDR2 sequences are MGHRA and YSYEKL. Trimming stripped 5 bases from V and 4 bases from J, with 17 bases between. The CDR3 here is CASSVQEQTLYGYTF. The CDR3 DNA reads as TGCGCCAGCAGCGTCCAAGAGCAGACACTCTATGGCTACACCTTC.

The rearrangement uses TRBV9 and TRBJ2-5; 7 bases are a match to TRBD2. Losses at the gene ends were 3 bases for V and 4 bases for J; bases not matched to a gene: 15. The CDR3 is 17 residues long. Germline CDR1 reads SGDLS; CDR2 reads YYNGEE. In DNA, the CDR3 is TGTGCCAGCAGCGCGACGCGCGGGAGTGAGGTCGGAGAGACCCAGTACTTC. Protein product: CASSATRGSEVGETQYF.

The chain is built from TRBV19 and TRBJ2-1; D possibly corresponds to TRBD1 (5 bases). The V and J ends lost 3 bases and 6 bases respectively, with 9 bases between them. The CDR3 is 13 residues long. Germline V lookup: CDR1 LNHDA, CDR2 SQIVND (reference sequence). CDR3 DNA sequence: TGTGCCAGTAGTATTGGGGCAAGCAATGAGCAGTTCTTC. It specifies CASSIGASNEQFF.

The chain recombines TRBV4-1 with TRBJ2-1; 7 bases match TRBD2. From germline, CDR1 is MGHRA and CDR2 YSYEKL. CDR3 size: 18 residues. J gave up 0 bases and V 1 base, and 9 bases lay outside the gene matches. The CDR3 reads CASSQVGEGAYSYNEQFF. The DNA for the CDR3 is TGCGCCAGCAGCCAAGTGGGGGAGGGAGCATACTCCTACAATGAGCAGTTCTTC.